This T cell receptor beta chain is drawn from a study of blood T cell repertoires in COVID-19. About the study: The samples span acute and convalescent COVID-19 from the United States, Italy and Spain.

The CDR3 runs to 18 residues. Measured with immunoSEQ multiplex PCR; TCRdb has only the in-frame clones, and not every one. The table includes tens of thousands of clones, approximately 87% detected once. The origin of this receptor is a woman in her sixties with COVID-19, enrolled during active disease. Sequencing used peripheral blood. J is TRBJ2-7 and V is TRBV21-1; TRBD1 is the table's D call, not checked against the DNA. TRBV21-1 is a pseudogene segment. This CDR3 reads CASSKDFSVRGNFYEQYF. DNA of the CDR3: TGTGCCAGCAGCAAAGACTTTTCGGTGAGGGGGAATTTCTACGAGCAGTACTTC.